Listed below are T cell receptor beta chains from one sample, sequenced in a study of regulatory T cells in long-lasting Graves disease. MiXCR, run by TCRdb on the multiplex PCR reads, gives a single entry per CDR3 protein. Here the sample spans roughly 400,000 distinct CDR3 sequences, 16% being singletons. These same data were also listed under a study on T cells in Graves' hyperthyroidism and ophthalmopathy.

Sequenced material: peripheral blood mononuclear cells (PBMCs), taken at new diagnosis, from a patient treated with antithyroid drugs. These receptors came from a woman under 30 with Graves disease. The CDR3 runs from the conserved cysteine through the conserved F or W. A D gene is named only where the DNA matches it firmly. Size tells how often a clone was seen (once, few, many) or the class of an expanded clone, and some rows leave it out.

>TRBV2|NA|TRBD1|TRBJ2-1
CASSVGRTGGYNEQFF
TGTGCCAGCAGTGTAGGGAGGACAGGGGGCTACAATGAGCAGTTCTTC
>TRBV7-2|many|NA|TRBJ2-3
CASSLVPGTSTDTQYF
TGTGCCAGCAGCTTAGTCCCCGGGACTAGCACAGATACGCAGTATTTT
>TRBV18|many|NA|TRBJ1-5
CASSPLPVGTPSNNQPQHF
TGTGCCAGCTCACCACTACCAGTCGGGACGCCGAGCAACAATCAGCCCCAGCATTTT
>TRBV6-1|many|TRBD2|TRBJ2-1
CASSLGTSGRINEQFF
TGTGCCAGCAGCCTGGGGACTAGCGGGAGGATCAATGAGCAGTTCTTC
>TRBV9|many|NA|TRBJ2-3
CASSVGGDTQYF
TGTGCCAGCAGCGTTGGGGGAGATACGCAGTATTTT
>TRBV11-2|few|NA|TRBJ1-2
CASSLVTGFYGYTF
TGTGCCAGCAGCTTAGTTACAGGGTTCTATGGCTACACCTTC
>TRBV12-3/TRBV12-4|NA|NA|TRBJ1-3
CASSWHGEDGNTIYF
TGTGCCAGCAGTTGGCACGGAGAGGATGGAAACACCATATATTTT
>TRBV29-1|many|TRBD1|TRBJ2-7
CSVETGVAYEQYF
TGCAGCGTTGAAACAGGGGTCGCCTACGAGCAGTACTTC
>TRBV19|few|TRBD2|TRBJ2-3
CASSISIAGVDTQYF
TGTGCCAGTAGTATCTCAATAGCGGGAGTAGATACGCAGTATTTT
>TRBV5-4|NA|TRBD2|TRBJ2-7
CASSQVEVAGDMIYEQYF
TGTGCCAGCAGCCAGGTAGAAGTAGCGGGGGATATGATCTACGAGCAGTACTTC
>TRBV27|NA|NA|TRBJ2-7
CASSLATGQYEQYF
TGTGCCAGCAGTTTAGCGACCGGGCAGTACGAGCAGTACTTC
>TRBV7-2|many|TRBD2|TRBJ2-5
CASSGLEAQETQYF
TGTGCCAGCAGCGGACTAGAGGCGCAAGAGACCCAGTACTTC
>TRBV6-1|NA|NA|TRBJ2-7
CASSRGGVADEQYF
TGTGCCAGCAGCAGGGGGGGCGTAGCGGACGAGCAGTACTTC
>TRBV5-1|few|TRBD2|TRBJ2-3
CASSSKAGATTDTQYF
TGCGCCAGCAGCTCGAAAGCGGGGGCAACCACAGATACGCAGTATTTT
>TRBV11-2|many|NA|TRBJ1-1
CASSLDTEAFF
TGTGCCAGCAGCTTAGATACTGAAGCTTTCTTT
>TRBV2|NA|TRBD1|TRBJ1-3
CASNRQGSGNTIYF
TGTGCCAGCAATCGACAGGGCTCTGGAAACACCATATATTTT
>TRBV7-8|NA|TRBD2|TRBJ2-3
CASSFLSRPSGRAIDTQYF
TGTGCCAGCAGCTTCCTGTCCAGGCCTAGCGGGAGGGCCATAGATACGCAGTATTTT
>TRBV19|NA|NA|TRBJ2-4
CASSIHGVSRMNIQYF
TGTGCCAGTAGTATTCACGGGGTGTCCAGGATGAACATTCAGTACTTC
>TRBV12-3/TRBV12-4|many|NA|TRBJ1-4
CASSLLLGGTRNEKLFF
TGTGCCAGCAGTTTATTGCTAGGCGGGACAAGGAATGAAAAACTGTTTTTT
>TRBV30|NA|TRBD2|TRBJ2-1
CAWSGLAGANEQFF
TGTGCCTGGAGTGGACTAGCGGGAGCCAATGAGCAGTTCTTC